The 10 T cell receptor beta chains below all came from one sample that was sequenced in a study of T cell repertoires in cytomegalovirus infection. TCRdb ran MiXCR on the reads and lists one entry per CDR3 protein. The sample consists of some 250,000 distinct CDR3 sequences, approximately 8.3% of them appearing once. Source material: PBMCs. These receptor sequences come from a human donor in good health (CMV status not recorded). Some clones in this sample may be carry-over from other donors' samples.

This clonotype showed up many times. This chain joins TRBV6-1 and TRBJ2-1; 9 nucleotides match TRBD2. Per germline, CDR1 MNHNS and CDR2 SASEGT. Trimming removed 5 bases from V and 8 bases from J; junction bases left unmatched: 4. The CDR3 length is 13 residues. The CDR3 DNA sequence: TGTGCCAGCAGTCTAGCGGGAAGGTATGAGCAGTTCTTC. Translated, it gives CASSLAGRYEQFF.

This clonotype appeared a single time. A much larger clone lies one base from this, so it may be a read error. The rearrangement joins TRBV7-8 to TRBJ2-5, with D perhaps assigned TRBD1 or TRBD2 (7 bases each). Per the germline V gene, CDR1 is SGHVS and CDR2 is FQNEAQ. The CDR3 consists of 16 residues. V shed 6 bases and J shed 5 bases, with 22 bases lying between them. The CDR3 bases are TGTGCCAGCAGTAAGGGGGCCAGCGGGACAGCGGAGACCCAGTACTTC. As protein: CASSKGASGTAETQYF.

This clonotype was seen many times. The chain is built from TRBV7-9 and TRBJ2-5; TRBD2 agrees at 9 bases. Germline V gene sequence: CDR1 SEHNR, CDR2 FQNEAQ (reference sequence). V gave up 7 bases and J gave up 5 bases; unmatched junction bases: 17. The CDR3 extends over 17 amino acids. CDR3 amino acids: CASNGLVVGLASETQYF. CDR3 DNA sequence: TGTGCCAGCAACGGTTTAGTAGTGGGACTAGCCTCGGAGACCCAGTACTTC.

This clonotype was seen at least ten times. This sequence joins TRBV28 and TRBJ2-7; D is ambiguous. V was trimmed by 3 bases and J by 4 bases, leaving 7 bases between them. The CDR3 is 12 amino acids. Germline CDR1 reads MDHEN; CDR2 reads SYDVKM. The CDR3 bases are TGTGCCAGCAGTTTGACGAAGTACGAGCAGTACTTC. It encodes CASSLTKYEQYF.

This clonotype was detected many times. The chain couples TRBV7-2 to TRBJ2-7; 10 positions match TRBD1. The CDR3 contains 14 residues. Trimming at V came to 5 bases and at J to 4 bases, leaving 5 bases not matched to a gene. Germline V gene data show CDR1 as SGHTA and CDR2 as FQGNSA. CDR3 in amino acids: CASSDRGQFYEQYF. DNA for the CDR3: TGTGCCAGCAGCGACAGGGGGCAGTTTTACGAGCAGTACTTC. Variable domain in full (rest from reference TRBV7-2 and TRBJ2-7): GAGVSQSPSNKVTEKGKDVELRCDPISGHTALYWYRQSLGQGLEFLIYFQGNSAPDKSGLPSDRFSAERTGGSVSTLTIQRTQQEDSAVYLCASSDRGQFYEQYFGPGTRLTVT.

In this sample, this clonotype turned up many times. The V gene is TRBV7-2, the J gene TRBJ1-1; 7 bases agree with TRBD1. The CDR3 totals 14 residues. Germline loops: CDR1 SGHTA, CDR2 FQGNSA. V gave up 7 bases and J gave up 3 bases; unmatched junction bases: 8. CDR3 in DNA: TGTGCCAGCATAAAGGAGGGGGCTGACACTGAAGCTTTCTTT. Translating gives CASIKEGADTEAFF.

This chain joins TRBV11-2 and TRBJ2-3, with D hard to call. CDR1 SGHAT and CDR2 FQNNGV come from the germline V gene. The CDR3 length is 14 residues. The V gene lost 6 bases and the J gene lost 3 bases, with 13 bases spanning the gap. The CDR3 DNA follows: TGTGCCAGCAGACCCCGAGGCCGGACAGATACGCAGTATTTT. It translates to CASRPRGRTDTQYF.

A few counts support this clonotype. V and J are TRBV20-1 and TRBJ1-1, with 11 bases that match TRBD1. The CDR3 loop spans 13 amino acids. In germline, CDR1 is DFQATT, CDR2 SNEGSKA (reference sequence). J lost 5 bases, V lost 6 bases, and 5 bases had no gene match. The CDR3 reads CSAYGQGATEAFF. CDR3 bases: TGCAGTGCGTACGGACAGGGGGCTACTGAAGCTTTCTTT.

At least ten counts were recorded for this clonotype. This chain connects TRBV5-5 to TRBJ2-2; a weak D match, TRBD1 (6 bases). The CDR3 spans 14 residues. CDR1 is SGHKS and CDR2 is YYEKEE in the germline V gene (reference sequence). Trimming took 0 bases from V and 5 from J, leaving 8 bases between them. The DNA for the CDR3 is TGTGCCAGCAGCTTGGCTACAGGGACCGGGGAGCTGTTTTTT. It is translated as CASSLATGTGELFF.

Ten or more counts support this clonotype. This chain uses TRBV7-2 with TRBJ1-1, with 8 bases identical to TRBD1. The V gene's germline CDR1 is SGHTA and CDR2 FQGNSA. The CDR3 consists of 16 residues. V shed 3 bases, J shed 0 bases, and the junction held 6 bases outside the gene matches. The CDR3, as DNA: TGTGCCAGCAGCTTTGGACAGGGACTCATGAACACTGAAGCTTTCTTT. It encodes CASSFGQGLMNTEAFF.